The 32 T cell receptor beta chains below were found in one sample sequenced in a study of monozygotic twins with inflammatory bowel disease. TCRdb derives one entry per CDR3 protein from the 5' RACE reads, leaving out DNA. The sample includes about 450,000 distinct CDR3 sequences. Material for sequencing was blood. These receptors came from a human donor with ulcerative colitis or Crohn's disease, or a healthy co-twin of an affected twin (not recorded which).

The CDR3 sequence is CAWSVTKGQPQHF. This sequence joins TRBV30 and TRBJ1-5. CDR3 size: 13 residues. Germline V gene lookup returns CDR1 GTSNPN and CDR2 SVGIG (reference sequence). The full variable domain, completed using reference TRBV30 and TRBJ1-5, is SQTIHQWPATLVQPVGSPLSLECTVEGTSNPNLYWYRQAAGRGLQLLFYSVGIGQISSEVPQNLSASRPQDRQFILSSKKLLLSDSGFYLCAWSVTKGQPQHFGDGTRLSIL.

The V call is TRBV7-2, the J call TRBJ1-1. The CDR3 runs to 13 residues. The germline V gene has CDR1 SGHTA and CDR2 FQGNSA. The CDR3 reads CASSLDQAGEAFF. The full variable domain, rest sourced from reference TRBV7-2 and TRBJ1-1, is GAGVSQSPSNKVTEKGKDVELRCDPISGHTALYWYRQSLGQGLEFLIYFQGNSAPDKSGLPSDRFSAERTGGSVSTLTIQRTQQEDSAVYLCASSLDQAGEAFFGQGTRLTVV.

The J gene is TRBJ2-6, the V gene TRBV7-2; TCRdb indicates TRBD2, and absent DNA this call remains unverified. This CDR3 region has 14 residues. Germline V CDR1 and CDR2: SGHTA, FQGNSA. CDR3: CAGRVSSGANVLTF.

J is TRBJ1-2 and V is TRBV12-3 or TRBV12-4; the D call from TCRdb, TRBD1, cannot be confirmed without DNA. The length of the CDR3 is 14 residues. The CDR3 spells CASSLSTGEDGYTF.

The rearrangement links TRBV7-8 to TRBJ2-3. Germline assignment: CDR1 SGHVS and CDR2 FQNEAQ. The CDR3 runs 13 residues. The CDR3 protein is CASSWDNTDTQYF.

The chain is built from TRBV7-9 and TRBJ2-5; TCRdb indicates TRBD2, and absent DNA this call remains unverified. Germline-derived CDR1 and CDR2 are SEHNR and FQNEAQ (reference sequence). The CDR3 is 13 amino acids. The CDR3 sequence is CASKVGLQETQYF.

The V gene is TRBV20-1, the J gene TRBJ2-3. The CDR3 runs 15 residues. The V gene's germline CDR1 is DFQATT and CDR2 SNEGSKA (reference sequence). CDR3 region: CSARAIGPLSPTQYF.

This chain connects TRBV7-8 to TRBJ1-1. This CDR3 comprises 13 residues. The germline gives CDR1 SGHVS, CDR2 FQNEAQ. Here the CDR3 reads CASSWEQNTEAFF.

CDR3 amino acids: CASRPGLAGRGDTQYF. J is TRBJ2-3 and V is TRBV7-9; TCRdb lists TRBD2, though no DNA is available to test this call. CDR1 is SEHNR and CDR2 is FQNEAQ in the germline V gene (reference sequence). The CDR3 covers 16 residues. The full variable domain, rest sourced from reference TRBV7-9 and TRBJ2-3, is DTGVSQNPRHKITKRGQNVTFRCDPISEHNRLYWYRQTLGQGPEFLTYFQNEAQLEKSRLLSDRFSAERPKGSFSTLEIQRTEQGDSAMYLCASRPGLAGRGDTQYFGPGTRLTVL.

The chain uses TRBV7-9 and TRBJ1-2; TCRdb names TRBD1, which stays unverified in the absence of DNA. The germline V gene has CDR1 SEHNR and CDR2 FQNEAQ (reference sequence). The CDR3 is 14 residues long. This chain's CDR3 is CASSTSQGNYGYTF.

The chain joins TRBV11-2 to TRBJ2-2. This CDR3 has 14 amino acids. Germline V lookup: CDR1 SGHAT, CDR2 FQNNGV. This CDR3 is CASKVGYDTGELFF. Complete variable domain (other parts from reference TRBV11-2 and TRBJ2-2): EAGVAQSPRYKIIEKRQSVAFWCNPISGHATLYWYQQILGQGPKLLIQFQNNGVVDDSQLPKDRFSAERLKGVDSTLKIQPAKLEDSAVYLCASKVGYDTGELFFGEGSRLTVL.

The chain employs TRBV3-1 and TRBJ1-4; TCRdb calls TRBD1, which cannot be checked without DNA. The germline CDR1 and CDR2 sequences are LGHDT and YNNKEL (reference sequence). CDR3 length equals 14 residues. The CDR3 sequence: CASSPTGGSEKLFF.

The chain combines TRBV5-1 with TRBJ2-7. The germline V gene encodes CDR1 SGHRS and CDR2 YFSETQ. The CDR3 runs to 14 residues. CDR3: CASSLGAGTYEQYF.

V usage is TRBV12-3 or TRBV12-4 and J usage is TRBJ1-2. The CDR3 runs 15 residues. This CDR3 is CASTPSGKVSYGYTF.

V and J are TRBV7-9 and TRBJ2-5. Germline V lookup: CDR1 SEHNR, CDR2 FQNEAQ (reference sequence). This CDR3 spans 14 amino acids. Here the CDR3 reads CASSINTNQETQYF.

The gene calls are TRBV20-1 and TRBJ1-1. CDR3 length: 13 amino acids. Germline CDR1 DFQATT, CDR2 SNEGSKA (reference sequence). The CDR3 region is CSARLPGGKGAFF.

The chain has TRBV12-3 or TRBV12-4 and TRBJ1-1; as DNA is missing, the TRBD1 call by TCRdb cannot be tested. This CDR3 has 15 amino acids. The CDR3 reads CASSPGALTNTEAFF.

The chain recombines TRBV5-1 with TRBJ2-1; without DNA, the TCRdb call of TRBD2 cannot be checked. There are 17 residues in the CDR3. CDR1 and CDR2 (germline): SGHRS, YFSETQ. CDR3 in amino acids: CASSLALAGGHDNEQFF. The full variable domain, in which reference TRBV5-1 and TRBJ2-1 provide the parts outside the CDR3, is KAGVTQTPRYLIKTRGQQVTLSCSPISGHRSVSWYQQTPGQGLQFLFEYFSETQRNKGNFPGRFSGRQFSNSRSEMNVSTLELGDSALYLCASSLALAGGHDNEQFFGPGTRLTVL.

The gene calls are TRBV5-5 and TRBJ2-7; without DNA, the TCRdb call of TRBD1 cannot be checked. The CDR3 is 15 residues long. CDR1 SGHKS and CDR2 YYEKEE come from the germline V gene (reference sequence). The chain's CDR3 is CASSLSVRGSYEQYF.

The chain carries TRBV9 and TRBJ2-1. CDR1 is SGDLS and CDR2 is YYNGEE in the germline V gene. This CDR3 has 16 residues. The CDR3 sequence is CASSVETQKLGNEQFF.

V gene TRBV14 combines with J gene TRBJ2-2; as DNA is missing, the TRBD1 call by TCRdb cannot be tested. This CDR3 has 16 amino acids. Germline V gene lookup returns CDR1 SGHDN and CDR2 FVKESK. The CDR3 protein is CASQGDRGFEAGELFF.

The chain is built from TRBV4-1 and TRBJ2-7; absent DNA, TCRdb's TRBD1 call cannot be checked. The CDR3 is made up of 13 amino acids. CDR1 is MGHRA and CDR2 is YSYEKL in the germline V gene. The CDR3 region is CASSLGARYEQYF.

The rearrangement uses TRBV6-5 and TRBJ2-5; the D gene TCRdb calls, TRBD2, cannot be checked with no DNA. Germline V CDR1 and CDR2: MNHEY, SVGAGI. The CDR3 is 15 residues long. CDR3: CASSYTLADQETQYF.

This sequence joins TRBV29-1 and TRBJ2-5; TCRdb returns TRBD2, unconfirmable since there is no DNA. Germline CDR1 and CDR2: SQVTM and ANQGSEA. The CDR3 extends over 13 amino acids. The CDR3 protein is CSVEARVEETQYF.

The V call is TRBV4-1, the J call TRBJ1-1; the D gene TCRdb calls, TRBD1, cannot be checked with no DNA. The CDR3 is 13 amino acids. Germline CDR1 and CDR2: MGHRA and YSYEKL. CDR3 loop: CASSLGQANEAFF.

The chain has TRBV9 and TRBJ2-5. CDR3 length: 13 amino acids. Germline V CDR1 and CDR2: SGDLS, YYNGEE. The CDR3: CASSPVEGETQYF.

This chain joins TRBV9 and TRBJ2-1. CDR1 is SGDLS and CDR2 is YYNGEE in the germline V gene. The CDR3 sequence is 16 residues long. The CDR3: CASSPLTGSSYNEQFF.

The J gene is TRBJ2-1, the V gene TRBV7-2; TCRdb's assignment of TRBD2 cannot be checked, as there is no DNA. The CDR3 length is 15 residues. The germline CDR1 and CDR2 sequences are SGHTA and FQGNSA. CDR3 residues: CASSLSGGSINEQFF. Combining the CDR3 with reference TRBV7-2 and TRBJ2-1 gives the whole variable domain GAGVSQSPSNKVTEKGKDVELRCDPISGHTALYWYRQSLGQGLEFLIYFQGNSAPDKSGLPSDRFSAERTGGSVSTLTIQRTQQEDSAVYLCASSLSGGSINEQFFGPGTRLTVL.

The CDR3 loop is CASSIRDRGPYGYTF. The chain combines TRBV11-2 with TRBJ1-2; TCRdb's D call, TRBD1, is unchecked because there is no DNA. Germline CDR1 is SGHAT and CDR2 is FQNNGV. This CDR3 is 15 amino acids long. The whole variable domain, filled in from reference TRBV11-2 and TRBJ1-2, reads EAGVAQSPRYKIIEKRQSVAFWCNPISGHATLYWYQQILGQGPKLLIQFQNNGVVDDSQLPKDRFSAERLKGVDSTLKIQPAKLEDSAVYLCASSIRDRGPYGYTFGSGTRLTVV.

The chain uses TRBV4-2 and TRBJ2-7; TCRdb's assignment of TRBD1 cannot be checked, as there is no DNA. The CDR3 sequence is 14 residues long. Germline V gene lookup returns CDR1 LGHNA and CDR2 YNFKEQ. This CDR3 reads CASSPRDRVNEQYF.

The rearrangement uses TRBV5-1 and TRBJ2-7; lacking DNA, the TRBD2 call made by TCRdb goes unchecked. The germline gives CDR1 SGHRS, CDR2 YFSETQ. The CDR3 totals 16 residues. This CDR3 is CASSSTTGTLIYEQYF.

V gene TRBV11-3 combines with J gene TRBJ2-2; with no DNA, the TCRdb D assignment of TRBD1 cannot be verified. The length of the CDR3 is 17 residues. Germline loops: CDR1 SGHNT, CDR2 YENEEA. CDR3 amino acids: CASSLDRQGTSTGELFF.